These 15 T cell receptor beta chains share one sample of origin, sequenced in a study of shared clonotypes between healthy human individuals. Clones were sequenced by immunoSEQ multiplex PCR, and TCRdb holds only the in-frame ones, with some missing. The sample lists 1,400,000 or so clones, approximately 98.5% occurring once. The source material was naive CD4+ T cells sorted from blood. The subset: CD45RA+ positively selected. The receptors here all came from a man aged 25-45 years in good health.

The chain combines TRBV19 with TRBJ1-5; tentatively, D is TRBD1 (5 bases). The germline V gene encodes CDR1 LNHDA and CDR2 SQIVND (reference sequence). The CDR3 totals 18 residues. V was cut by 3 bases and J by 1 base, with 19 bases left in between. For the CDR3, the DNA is TGTGCCAGTAGTATCCGGAGCGGGAGCGGACAAAGCAATCAGCCCCAGCATTTT. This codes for CASSIRSGSGQSNQPQHF.

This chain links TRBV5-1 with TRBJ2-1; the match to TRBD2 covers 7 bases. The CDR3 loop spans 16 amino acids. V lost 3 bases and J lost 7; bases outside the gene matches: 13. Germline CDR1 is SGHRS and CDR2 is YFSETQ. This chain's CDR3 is CASSSSVGLVGNEQFF. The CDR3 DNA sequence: TGCGCCAGCAGCTCCTCCGTAGGACTAGTGGGGAATGAGCAGTTCTTC.

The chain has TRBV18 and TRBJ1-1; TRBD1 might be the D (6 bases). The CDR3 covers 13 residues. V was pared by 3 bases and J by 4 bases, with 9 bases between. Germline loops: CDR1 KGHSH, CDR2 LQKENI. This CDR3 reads CASSPQGPTEAFF. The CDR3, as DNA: TGTGCCAGCTCACCCCAGGGGCCCACTGAAGCTTTCTTT.

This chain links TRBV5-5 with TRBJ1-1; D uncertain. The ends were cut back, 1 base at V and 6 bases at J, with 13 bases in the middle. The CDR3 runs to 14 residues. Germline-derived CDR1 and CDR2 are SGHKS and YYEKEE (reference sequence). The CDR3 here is CASSLILKDAEAFF. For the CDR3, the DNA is TGTGCCAGCAGCTTGATTCTAAAGGACGCTGAAGCTTTCTTT.

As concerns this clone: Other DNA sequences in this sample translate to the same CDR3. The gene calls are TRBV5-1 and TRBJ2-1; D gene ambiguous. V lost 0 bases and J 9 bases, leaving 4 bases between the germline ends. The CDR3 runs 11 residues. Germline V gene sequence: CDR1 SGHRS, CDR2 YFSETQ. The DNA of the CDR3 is TGCGCCAGCAGCTTGGGGGGTGAGCAGTTCTTC. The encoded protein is CASSLGGEQFF. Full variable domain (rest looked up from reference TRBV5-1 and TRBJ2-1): KAGVTQTPRYLIKTRGQQVTLSCSPISGHRSVSWYQQTPGQGLQFLFEYFSETQRNKGNFPGRFSGRQFSNSRSEMNVSTLELGDSALYLCASSLGGEQFFGPGTRLTVL.

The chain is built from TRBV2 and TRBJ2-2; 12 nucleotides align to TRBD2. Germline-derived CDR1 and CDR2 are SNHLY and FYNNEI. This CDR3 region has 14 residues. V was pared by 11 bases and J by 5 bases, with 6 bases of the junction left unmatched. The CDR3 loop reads CAGRLAGGTGELFF. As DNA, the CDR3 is TGTGCCGGAAGGCTAGCGGGAGGGACCGGGGAGCTGTTTTTT. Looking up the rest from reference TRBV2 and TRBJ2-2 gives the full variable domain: EPEVTQTPSHQVTQMGQEVILRCVPISNHLYFYWYRQILGQKVEFLVSFYNNEISEKSEIFDDQFSVERPDGSNFTLKIRSTKLEDSAMYFCAGRLAGGTGELFFGEGSRLTVL.

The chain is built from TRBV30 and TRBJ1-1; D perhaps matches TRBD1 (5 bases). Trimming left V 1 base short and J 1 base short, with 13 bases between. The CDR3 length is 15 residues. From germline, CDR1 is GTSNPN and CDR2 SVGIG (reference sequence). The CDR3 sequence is CAWSGGGTGNTEAFF. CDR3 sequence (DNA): TGTGCCTGGAGTGGAGGCGGGACGGGGAACACTGAAGCTTTCTTT.

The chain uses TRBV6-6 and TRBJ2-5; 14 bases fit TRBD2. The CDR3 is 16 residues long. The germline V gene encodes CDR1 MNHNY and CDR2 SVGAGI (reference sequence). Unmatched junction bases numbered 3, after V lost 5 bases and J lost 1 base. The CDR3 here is CASSQGLAGVQETQYF. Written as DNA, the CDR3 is TGTGCCAGCAGTCAGGGACTAGCGGGAGTCCAAGAGACCCAGTACTTC.

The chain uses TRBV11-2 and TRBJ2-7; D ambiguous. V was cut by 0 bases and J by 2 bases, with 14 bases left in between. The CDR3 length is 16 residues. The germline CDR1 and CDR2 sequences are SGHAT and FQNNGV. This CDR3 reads CASSLDFGTAAYEQYF. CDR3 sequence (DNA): TGTGCCAGCAGCTTAGATTTTGGCACAGCAGCCTACGAGCAGTACTTC.

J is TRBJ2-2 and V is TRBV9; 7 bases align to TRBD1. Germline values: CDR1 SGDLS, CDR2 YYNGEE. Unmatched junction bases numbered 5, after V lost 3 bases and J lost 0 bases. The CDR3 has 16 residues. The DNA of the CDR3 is TGTGCCAGCAGCGCCAGAGGGACAGCGAACACCGGGGAGCTGTTTTTT. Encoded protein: CASSARGTANTGELFF.

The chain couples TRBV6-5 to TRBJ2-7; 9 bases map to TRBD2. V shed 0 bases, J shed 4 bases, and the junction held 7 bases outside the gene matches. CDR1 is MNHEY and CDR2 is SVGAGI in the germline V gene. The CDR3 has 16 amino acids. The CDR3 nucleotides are TGTGCCAGCAGTTACTCGAGGCGGGAGGGCCGGTACGAGCAGTACTTC. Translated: CASSYSRREGRYEQYF.

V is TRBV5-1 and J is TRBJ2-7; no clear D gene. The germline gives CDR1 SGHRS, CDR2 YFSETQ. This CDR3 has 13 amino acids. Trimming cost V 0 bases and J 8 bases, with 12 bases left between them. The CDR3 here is CASSLGLGGKQYF. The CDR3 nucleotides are TGCGCCAGCAGCTTGGGCCTCGGCGGCAAGCAGTACTTC.

The CDR3 loop reads CASRPGQGLTTDTQYF. CDR3 sequence (DNA): TGTGCCAGCAGGCCGGGACAGGGACTTACCACAGATACGCAGTATTTT. The chain joins TRBV6-6 to TRBJ2-3; 9 nucleotides agree with TRBD1. Germline CDR1 and CDR2: MNHNY and SVGAGI (reference sequence). The CDR3 is made up of 16 amino acids. Trimming took 6 bases from V and 2 from J; bases not matched to a gene: 9.

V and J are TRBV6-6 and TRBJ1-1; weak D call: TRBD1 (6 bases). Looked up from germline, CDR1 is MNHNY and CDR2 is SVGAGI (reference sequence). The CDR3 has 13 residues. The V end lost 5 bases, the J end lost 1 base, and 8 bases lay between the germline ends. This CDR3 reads CASSIRGNTEAFF. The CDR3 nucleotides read TGTGCCAGCAGTATCAGGGGGAACACTGAAGCTTTCTTT.

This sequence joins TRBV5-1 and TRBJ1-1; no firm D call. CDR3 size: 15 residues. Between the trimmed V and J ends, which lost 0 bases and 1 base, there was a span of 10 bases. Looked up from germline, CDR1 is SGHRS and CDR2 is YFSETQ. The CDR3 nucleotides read TGCGCCAGCAGCTTGGTAGGGTTTTCGAACACTGAAGCTTTCTTT. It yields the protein CASSLVGFSNTEAFF.